Presented here are 30 T cell receptor beta chains from one specimen sequenced in a study of regulatory T cells in long-lasting Graves disease. Described time point: newly diagnosed GD, antithyroid drugs for less than 3 months. Researchers made the TCR library from RNA that was extracted from PBMCs. Arm-PCR of CDR3 regions and iRepertoire HTBI primers were used to build TCR beta libraries. From the multiplex PCR reads, TCRdb called clonotypes with MiXCR, one entry per CDR3 protein. The repertoire consists of hundreds of thousands of distinct CDR3 sequences, with approximately 12% occurring once and the leading ten covering 8.9%. The sample was also reused in another study, on T cells in Graves' hyperthyroidism and ophthalmopathy.

Sequenced material: peripheral blood mononuclear cells (PBMCs), taken at new diagnosis, from a patient treated with antithyroid drugs. The source of these receptors is a woman aged 25-40 years with Graves disease.

V gene TRBV7-9 combines with J gene TRBJ2-7; 11 bases are a match to TRBD2. This CDR3 spans 19 amino acids. Germline trimming cut 4 bases from V and 0 bases from J; bases unmatched to any gene: 14. Germline CDR1 is SEHNR and CDR2 is FQNEAQ (reference sequence). CDR3 sequence reads: CASSSNTGLAVHSSYEQYF. CDR3 coding DNA: TGTGCCAGCAGCTCAAATACGGGACTAGCGGTCCACAGCTCCTACGAGCAGTACTTC. The full variable domain, its missing parts supplied by reference TRBV7-9 and TRBJ2-7, is DTGVSQNPRHKITKRGQNVTFRCDPISEHNRLYWYRQTLGQGPEFLTYFQNEAQLEKSRLLSDRFSAERPKGSFSTLEIQRTEQGDSAMYLCASSSNTGLAVHSSYEQYFGPGTRLTVT.

In its sample, this clonotype was seen many times. V gene TRBV9 combines with J gene TRBJ1-6; D not resolved. This CDR3 is 14 amino acids long. Deletions cut 4 bases from V and 7 bases from J, with 12 bases between. Germline CDR1 is SGDLS and CDR2 is YYNGEE. The CDR3 loop reads CASSHPGLNSPLHF. In DNA, the CDR3 is TGTGCCAGCAGCCACCCCGGGCTGAATTCACCCCTCCACTTT.

This clonotype was recorded many times. V usage is TRBV29-1 and J usage is TRBJ1-2; no reliable D call. CDR1 and CDR2 (germline): SQVTM, ANQGSEA. The V end lost 1 base, the J end lost 6 bases, and 12 bases lay between the germline ends. The CDR3 length is 13 residues. CDR3 loop: CSVEGAVRDGYTF. CDR3 bases: TGCAGCGTTGAAGGGGCAGTTAGGGATGGCTACACCTTC.

This clonotype was detected a few times. The chain carries TRBV20-1 and TRBJ2-1; 12 nucleotides line up with TRBD2. The CDR3 has 16 amino acids. In germline, CDR1 is DFQATT, CDR2 SNEGSKA (reference sequence). Losses at the gene ends were 4 bases for V and 3 bases for J; bases not matched to a gene: 7. The CDR3 region is CSATGLAGSLYNEQFF. Here the CDR3 DNA reads TGCAGTGCTACCGGACTAGCGGGATCCCTCTACAATGAGCAGTTCTTC.

This clonotype has at least ten counts. The V gene is TRBV29-1, the J gene TRBJ2-1; the match to TRBD2 covers 9 bases. J was trimmed by 4 bases and V by 4 bases; bases with no gene match: 2. Germline-derived CDR1 and CDR2 are SQVTM and ANQGSEA. CDR3 length: 13 residues. The CDR3 sequence: CSVGLAEYNEQFF. CDR3 DNA: TGCAGCGTTGGACTAGCGGAATACAATGAGCAGTTCTTC.

This clonotype has at least ten counts. In nucleotides, the CDR3 is TGTGCCAGCAGCTCGGAATACTCCTACAATGAGCAGTTCTTC. This translates into CASSSEYSYNEQFF. The chain combines TRBV7-2 with TRBJ2-1; D gene uncertain. Germline V lookup: CDR1 SGHTA, CDR2 FQGNSA. V was pared by 4 bases and J by 0 bases, with 7 bases between. The CDR3 consists of 14 residues.

This clonotype has a count of ten or more. V is TRBV28 and J is TRBJ1-3, with D hard to call. V lost 7 bases and J lost 0, with 10 bases in between. There are 14 residues in the CDR3. Germline-derived CDR1 and CDR2 are MDHEN and SYDVKM. The CDR3 protein is CASIKWRSGNTIYF. CDR3 in DNA: TGTGCCAGCATAAAATGGCGCTCTGGAAACACCATATATTTT.

This clonotype was found many times. This chain connects TRBV30 to TRBJ2-5; the D is unclear. Germline CDR1 reads GTSNPN; CDR2 reads SVGIG (reference sequence). This CDR3 comprises 13 residues. The V gene lost 0 bases and the J gene lost 6 bases, with 11 bases spanning the gap. CDR3 nucleotides: TGTGCCTGGAGTGTAAGCGCAGTAAAGACCCAGTACTTC. Protein product: CAWSVSAVKTQYF.

The chain uses TRBV6-1 and TRBJ2-1; TRBD2 matches 10 bases. The length of the CDR3 is 17 residues. V trimming: 1 base; J trimming: 4 bases; junction bases outside the gene matches: 7. Germline CDR1 reads MNHNS; CDR2 reads SASEGT. The DNA for the CDR3 is TGTGCCAGCAGTGAAGAACAACTAGCGGGACTATACAATGAGCAGTTCTTC. Protein sequence: CASSEEQLAGLYNEQFF.

This clonotype was seen ten or more times. The chain carries TRBV6-2 or TRBV6-3 and TRBJ2-1; a weak D match, TRBD2 (5 bases). CDR3 length equals 15 residues. The V end was cut by 2 bases, the J end by 2 bases, with 10 bases between. CDR1 and CDR2 from the germline V gene are MNHEY and SVGEGT. The CDR3, as DNA: TGTGCCAGCAGTTACCGGAGCGGCGCCTACAATGAGCAGTTCTTC. Translation gives CASSYRSGAYNEQFF.

The table lists this clonotype with many counts. The chain is built from TRBV20-1 and TRBJ1-1, with a weak D call TRBD1 (5 bases). Trimming pared 3 bases from V and 0 bases from J, leaving 14 bases between. The germline V gene encodes CDR1 DFQATT and CDR2 SNEGSKA (reference sequence). CDR3 length: 15 residues. Written as DNA, the CDR3 is TGCAGTGCTAGGGGGGACCGTACCATGAACACTGAAGCTTTCTTT. It encodes CSARGDRTMNTEAFF.

The chain links TRBV10-3 to TRBJ1-1; D unclear. The CDR3 covers 12 residues. The V end lost 3 bases, the J end lost 6 bases, and 8 bases lay between the germline ends. Germline CDR1 is ENHRY and CDR2 is SYGVKD. This chain's CDR3 is CAISEFGPEAFF. In DNA, the CDR3 is TGTGCCATCAGTGAATTTGGTCCTGAAGCTTTCTTT.

This clonotype was counted many times. The chain carries TRBV19 and TRBJ1-5; 8 nucleotides align to TRBD1. J gave up 2 bases and V 5 bases, and 5 bases lay outside the gene matches. The germline CDR1 and CDR2 sequences are LNHDA and SQIVND (reference sequence). The CDR3 is made up of 15 amino acids. Written as DNA, the CDR3 is TGTGCCAGTAGTCTGGACAGGGTCGGCAATCAGCCCCAGCATTTT. Its protein product is CASSLDRVGNQPQHF.

There are many counts of this clonotype. V and J are TRBV28 and TRBJ1-1, with D perhaps matching TRBD1 (6 bases). Germline V gene lookup returns CDR1 MDHEN and CDR2 SYDVKM. The CDR3 totals 15 residues. The ends were cut back, 2 bases at V and 6 bases at J, with 16 bases in the middle. The CDR3 spells CASSLGTSGGAEAFF. The CDR3 DNA follows: TGTGCCAGCAGTTTAGGGACATCGGGAGGGGCTGAAGCTTTCTTT.

In its sample, this clonotype was seen many times. The rearrangement joins TRBV25-1 to TRBJ2-5, with 8 bases lining up with TRBD1. The germline CDR1 and CDR2 sequences are MGHDK and SYGVNS. The CDR3 has 13 amino acids. J was trimmed by 2 bases and V by 9 bases; bases with no gene match: 5. The CDR3 coding sequence is TGTGCCAGTTCCGGGGACAGGCAAGAGACCCAGTACTTC. Protein: CASSGDRQETQYF.

This clonotype has ten or more counts. V is TRBV11-2 and J is TRBJ2-5, with D tentatively TRBD1 (6 bases). The CDR3 extends over 15 amino acids. The germline V gene has CDR1 SGHAT and CDR2 FQNNGV. V was trimmed by 5 bases and J by 2 bases, leaving 15 bases between them. This chain's CDR3 is CASSPGQMLQETQYF. DNA for the CDR3: TGTGCCAGCAGCCCAGGACAGATGCTACAAGAGACCCAGTACTTC.

This sequence joins TRBV3-1 and TRBJ2-6; D is possibly TRBD1 or TRBD2 (5 bases each). Germline V CDR1 and CDR2: LGHDT, YNNKEL (reference sequence). CDR3 length equals 15 residues. V was clipped by 4 bases and J by 0 bases, with 7 bases between them. CDR3 nucleotide sequence: TGTGCCAGCAGCCCCGGGACCTCTGGGGCCAACGTCCTGACTTTC. Encoded protein: CASSPGTSGANVLTF.

This clonotype showed up many times. The chain is built from TRBV4-2 and TRBJ2-2; D perhaps matches TRBD1 (6 bases). This CDR3 is built from 16 residues. Trimming stripped 0 bases from V and 2 bases from J, with 10 bases between. Germline V gene sequence: CDR1 LGHNA, CDR2 YNFKEQ. As DNA, the CDR3 is TGTGCCAGCAGCCAAGAAACAGGGACAAACACCGGGGAGCTGTTTTTT. Translated: CASSQETGTNTGELFF.

The chain is built from TRBV13 and TRBJ2-3; no clear D gene. Germline lookup yields CDR1 PRHDT and CDR2 FYEKMQ (reference sequence). V was cut by 5 bases and J by 2 bases, with 17 bases left in between. The CDR3 extends over 16 amino acids. The CDR3 nucleotides are TGTGCCAGCAGCCCCCCCCTAGGAAACCTCACAGATACGCAGTATTTT. As protein: CASSPPLGNLTDTQYF.

This clonotype was counted many times. The rearrangement uses TRBV4-3 and TRBJ1-5, with D possibly matching TRBD1 (5 bases). Trimming took off 0 bases at V and 5 bases at J, with 14 bases between the two ends. Germline V gene lookup returns CDR1 LGHNA and CDR2 YSLEER. The CDR3 loop spans 16 amino acids. In DNA form, the CDR3 reads TGCGCCAGCAGCCAAGATCCGGGGCGCGACGATCAGCCCCAGCATTTT. Translating it yields CASSQDPGRDDQPQHF.

This clonotype was detected many times. The chain employs TRBV2 and TRBJ2-1; 12 nucleotides match TRBD2. With 5 bases clipped from V and 4 bases from J, the junction kept 3 bases outside the gene matches. CDR1 and CDR2 (germline): SNHLY, FYNNEI. The CDR3 sequence is 15 residues long. DNA of the CDR3: TGTGCCAGCAGTCACGGGACTAGCGGGTACAATGAGCAGTTCTTC. This translates into CASSHGTSGYNEQFF.

This clonotype turned up a few times. The chain is built from TRBV24-1 and TRBJ2-2, with 9 bases aligning to TRBD1. The CDR3 sequence is 15 residues long. V lost 4 bases and J lost 7; bases outside the gene matches: 6. CDR1 is KGHDR, CDR2 SFDVKD, per germline. The CDR3 nucleotides are TGTGCCACCAGTGACTGGGACAGGGAGGTCGGGGAGCTGTTTTTT. Its translation is CATSDWDREVGELFF.

This clonotype appeared a single time. This probably arose from a read error, given a far larger clone one base away. CDR3 region: CSAKRDYNEQYF. CDR3 in DNA: TGCAGCGCAAAAAGGGACTACAATGAGCAGTACTTC. V and J are TRBV29-1 and TRBJ2-5; 7 bases fit TRBD2. The V gene end was trimmed by 7 bases and the J gene end by 11 bases; junction bases not matched to a gene: 13. The germline CDR1 and CDR2 sequences are SQVTM and ANQGSEA. CDR3 length: 12 amino acids. The variable domain in full, completed from reference TRBV29-1 and TRBJ2-5, reads SAVISQKPSRDICQRGTSLTIQCQVDSQVTMMFWYRQQPGQSLTLIATANQGSEATYESGFVIDKFPISRPNLTFSTLTVSNMSPEDSSIYLCSAKRDYNEQYFGPGTRLLVL.

This chain uses TRBV5-6 with TRBJ1-1; D unclear. There are 15 residues in the CDR3. The germline gives CDR1 SGHDT, CDR2 YYEEEE. Trimming shortened V by 1 base and J by 5 bases, and 15 bases separated the two germline ends. This chain's CDR3 is CASSLKLAMSTEAFF. CDR3 DNA: TGTGCCAGCAGCTTGAAACTAGCAATGAGTACTGAAGCTTTCTTT.

This clonotype was observed at least ten times. The chain has TRBV20-1 and TRBJ1-3; weak D call: TRBD1 (5 bases). Deletions cut 6 bases from V and 0 bases from J, with 12 bases between. Per the germline V gene, CDR1 is DFQATT and CDR2 is SNEGSKA (reference sequence). This CDR3 has 14 amino acids. The CDR3 nucleotides are TGCAGTGCGGTCCGGGACCCCTCTGGAAACACCATATATTTT. Its protein is CSAVRDPSGNTIYF.

The rearrangement joins TRBV6-2 or TRBV6-3 to TRBJ2-7; D is unresolved. Germline values: CDR1 MNHEY, CDR2 SVGEGT. CDR3 length: 13 amino acids. V shed 6 bases and J shed 2 bases, with 11 bases lying between them. As DNA, the CDR3 is TGTGCCAGCAGGCCGACGGCCGCCTACGAGCAGTACTTC. It encodes CASRPTAAYEQYF.

The chain links TRBV11-2 to TRBJ1-4; D is perhaps TRBD1 (6 bases). Between the trimmed V and J ends, which lost 5 bases and 7 bases, there was a span of 20 bases. The CDR3 runs to 16 residues. Germline values: CDR1 SGHAT, CDR2 FQNNGV. CDR3 DNA: TGTGCCAGCAGCAAACGAACCGGGGGGCTTGGTGAAAAACTGTTTTTT. Encoded protein: CASSKRTGGLGEKLFF.

This clonotype was observed many times. This chain connects TRBV20-1 to TRBJ2-7; 10 bases agree with TRBD1. CDR3 length: 13 residues. V shed 6 bases and J 12 bases; nucleotides not matched to a gene: 14. The germline CDR1 and CDR2 sequences are DFQATT and SNEGSKA (reference sequence). CDR3: CSAGPGQGPPWYF. The DNA of the CDR3 is TGCAGTGCAGGTCCGGGACAGGGGCCGCCCTGGTACTTC.

This clonotype was detected many times. The chain links TRBV30 to TRBJ2-5; the D gene is possibly TRBD2 (6 bases). From germline, CDR1 is GTSNPN and CDR2 SVGIG (reference sequence). V shed 0 bases and J shed 6 bases, with 14 bases lying between them. This CDR3 region has 14 residues. The CDR3 region has the DNA TGTGCCTGGAGTGTAGGCCTAGCGATAAAGACCCAGTACTTC. It specifies CAWSVGLAIKTQYF.

This clonotype was seen ten or more times. The chain is built from TRBV6-2 or TRBV6-3 and TRBJ2-7; 10 bases align to TRBD1. Germline V gene data show CDR1 as MNHEY and CDR2 as SVGEGT. CDR3 length: 15 amino acids. Trimming took 6 bases from V and 4 from J; bases not matched to a gene: 9. The CDR3 region has the DNA TGTGCCAGCAGGCCAACGGGACAGGGGAATTACGAGCAGTACTTC. This codes for CASRPTGQGNYEQYF.